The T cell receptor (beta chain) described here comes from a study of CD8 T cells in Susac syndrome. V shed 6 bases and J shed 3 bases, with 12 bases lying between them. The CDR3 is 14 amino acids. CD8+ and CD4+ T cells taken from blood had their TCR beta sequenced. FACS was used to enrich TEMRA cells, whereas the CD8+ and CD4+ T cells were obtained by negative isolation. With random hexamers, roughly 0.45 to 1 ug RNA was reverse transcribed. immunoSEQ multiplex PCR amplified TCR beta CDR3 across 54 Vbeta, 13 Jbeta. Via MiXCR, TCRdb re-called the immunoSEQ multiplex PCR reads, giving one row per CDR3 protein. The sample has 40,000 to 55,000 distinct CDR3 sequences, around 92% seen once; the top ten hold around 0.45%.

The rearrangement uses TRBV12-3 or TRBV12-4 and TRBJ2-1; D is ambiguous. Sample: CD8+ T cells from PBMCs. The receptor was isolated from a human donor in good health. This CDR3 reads CASSLGMGYNEQFF. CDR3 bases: TGTGCCAGCAGCCTGGGGATGGGCTACAATGAGCAGTTCTTC.